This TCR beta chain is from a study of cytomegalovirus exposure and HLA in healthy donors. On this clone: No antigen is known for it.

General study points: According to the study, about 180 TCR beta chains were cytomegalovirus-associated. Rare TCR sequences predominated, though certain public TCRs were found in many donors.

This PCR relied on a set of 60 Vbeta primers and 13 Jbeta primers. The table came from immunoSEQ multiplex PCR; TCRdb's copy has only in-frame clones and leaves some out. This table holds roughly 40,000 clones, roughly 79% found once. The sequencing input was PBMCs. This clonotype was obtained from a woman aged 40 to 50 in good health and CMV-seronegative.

The CDR3 protein is CSVEEQPYGYTF. In DNA, the CDR3 is TGCAGCGTTGAGGAACAGCCCTATGGCTACACCTTC. This chain links TRBV29-1 with TRBJ1-2; unclear D gene. Germline loops: CDR1 SQVTM, CDR2 ANQGSEA. The CDR3 totals 12 residues. V lost 3 bases and J 4 bases, leaving 9 bases between the germline ends.